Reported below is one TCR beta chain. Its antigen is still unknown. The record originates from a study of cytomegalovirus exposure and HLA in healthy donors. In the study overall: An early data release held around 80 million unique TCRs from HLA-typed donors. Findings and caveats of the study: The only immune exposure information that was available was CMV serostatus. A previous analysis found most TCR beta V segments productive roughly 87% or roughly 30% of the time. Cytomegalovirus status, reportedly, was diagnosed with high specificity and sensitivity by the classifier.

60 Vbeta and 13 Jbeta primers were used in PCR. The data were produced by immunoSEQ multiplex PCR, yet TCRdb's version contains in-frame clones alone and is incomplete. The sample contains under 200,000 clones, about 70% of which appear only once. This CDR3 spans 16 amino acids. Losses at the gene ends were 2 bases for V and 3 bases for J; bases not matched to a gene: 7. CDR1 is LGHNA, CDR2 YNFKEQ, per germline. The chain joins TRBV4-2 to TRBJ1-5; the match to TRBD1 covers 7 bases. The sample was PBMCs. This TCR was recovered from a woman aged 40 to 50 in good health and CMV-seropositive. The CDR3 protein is CASSQLRDRHNQPQHF. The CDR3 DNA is TGTGCCAGCAGCCAATTGAGGGACAGACACAATCAGCCCCAGCATTTT.